Here is one T cell receptor beta chain with its context. There are a few counts of this clone. Its antigen remains undetermined. Base-call qualities are not available, and no considerably larger clone is one nucleotide away. Each donor gave one peripheral blood draw, about 100 mL on average, collected into heparinised tubes. A BD FACSAria II was used to sort naive, central memory, regulatory and stem cell-like memory CD4+ T cells with a panel that included CD45RO, CCR7, CD25, CD127, CD95 and CD27. A purity above 95% was achieved for all sorted populations. PBMCs were separated immediately by Lymphoprep density gradient centrifugation and were stained directly, without being cultured. So that batch effects would be minimized, each experiment stained and sorted samples in pairs, pairing one healthy donor with one patient. All of the isolated RNA was reverse transcribed with the High Capacity cDNA Reverse Transcription Kit, so expressed TCRB transcripts were sequenced. Deep immunoSEQ sequencing was applied to naive, central memory and regulatory T cell samples, giving an average of about 3.6 million total reads per sample. Sorted cells were lysed in RLT buffer and RNA was extracted with DNase-treated RNeasy Micro or Mini kits, depending on cell number. Each cell subset was processed separately to prevent cross-contamination, with patient and healthy donor samples processed together. The immunoSEQ multiplex PCR was used to amplify TCRB sequences from cDNA, generating 87-bp fragments that spanned the CDR3 region. The amplicons were sequenced using the Illumina HiSeq platform. Regarding the original processing steps: PCR bias was computationally corrected using synthetic template baselines, reads within Hamming distance 2 were collapsed, and singletons that could not be merged were discarded. Reads were aligned against IMGT to assign V, D and J genes, CDR3 length and insertions or deletions at six rearrangement sites. Clonotype counts were normalized to sorted cell number within each subset before computing true diversity and Gini coefficients with the tcR R package. The overlap coefficient, calculated on TCRB nucleotide sequences, was used to measure repertoire sharing. As a proxy for the pre-selection repertoire, out-of-frame TCRB sequences from naive cells were analyzed. TCRdb's version of the immuneACCESS table is confined to in-frame rearrangements and falls short of the full clone set. An unresolved V gene accounts for under half of the shortfall where checked; the remainder is of unknown origin. V and J calls and clone size are given by that table; D and trimming were obtained from the DNA. The sample table holds 600,000 or so clones, of which over 12% were seen once. 0.03% to 0.045% of the sample is in the top ten clones.

This sample was taken from a study of beta chain features in type 1 diabetes (dated by TCRdb to the late 2010s). Turning to the overall study: Mean age, gender distribution, total cell number and subset yield did not differ between patients and healthy donors. Across all samples, about 110 million sorted cells were examined, and cell number per subset correlated strongly with RNA yield. The study compared the TCRB repertoires of sorted circulating CD4+ T cell subsets in recently diagnosed type 1 diabetes patients with those in matched healthy donors. Naive and central memory subsets were obtained from all 30 or so donors, but regulatory and stem cell-like memory subsets were isolated from only 8 patients and roughly eight healthy donors.

The germline V gene provides CDR1 SNHLY and CDR2 FYNNEI. Reading from cysteine to phenylalanine, the CDR3 counts 16 amino acids. CDR3 DNA only is kept here, 48 bases in frame from base 1. The junction shows trimming of 6 bases on V and 4 bases on J, and the gene matches do not reach 9 bases of it. Results the study describes overall, beyond this receptor: Because cDNA rather than genomic DNA was sequenced, highly expressing activated cells could have been over-represented, although no difference in activation and CD3 levels was found between groups. Patients with type 1 diabetes made fewer insertions and deleted more nucleotides at VDJ recombination sites, implying thymic rearrangement abnormalities. The naive, central memory and regulatory TCRB repertoires appeared to resemble one another more closely among patients than among healthy donors. Type 1 diabetes patients showed a moderate but significant shortening of TCRB CDR3 length in all four CD4+ subsets. PCR might favor shorter templates, but patient and control samples were amplified and corrected together, so any skew would affect both groups equally. Because small numbers of individuals were included in the HLA sub-analyses, any influence of HLA type on TCRB rearrangement was left unresolved.

The V gene is TRBV2 and the J gene is TRBJ2-2; the junction holds 9 bases that match TRBD1. The sequencing input was naive CD4+ T cells from blood. Explained via the paper, the cell subset or site label denotes: true naive CD4+ T cells. The source of this sequence is a man aged 18 to 30 with type 1 diabetes. The CDR3 protein is CASREQGAVSTGELFF. DNA sequence: TGTGCCAGCAGGGAACAGGGGGCGGTTAGCACCGGGGAGCTGTTTTTT.